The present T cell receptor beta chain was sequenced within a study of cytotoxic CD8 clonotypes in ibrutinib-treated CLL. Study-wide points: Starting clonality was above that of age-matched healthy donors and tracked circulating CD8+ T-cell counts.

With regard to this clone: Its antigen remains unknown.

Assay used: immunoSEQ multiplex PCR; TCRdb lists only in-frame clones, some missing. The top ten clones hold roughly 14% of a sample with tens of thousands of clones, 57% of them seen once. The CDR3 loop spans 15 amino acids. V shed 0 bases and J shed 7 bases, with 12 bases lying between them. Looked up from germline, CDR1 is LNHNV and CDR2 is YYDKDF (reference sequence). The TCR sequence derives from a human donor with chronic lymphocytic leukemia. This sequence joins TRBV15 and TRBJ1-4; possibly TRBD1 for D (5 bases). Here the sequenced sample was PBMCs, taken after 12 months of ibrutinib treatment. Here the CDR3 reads CATSRDQGASEKLFF. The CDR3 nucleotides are TGTGCCACCAGCAGAGATCAAGGGGCGAGTGAAAAACTGTTTTTT.